The present entry profiles one T cell receptor (beta chain) with its context. The specificity of this receptor is unknown. Base qualities are missing; no much larger clone stands one base away. The record originates from a study of blood T cell repertoires in COVID-19 (dated by TCRdb to the early 2020s). Background on the whole study: The collaborator samples originated in the United States, Italy and Spain and spanned the acute and convalescent phases of COVID-19. The prospective study material was composed of cDNA or gDNA derived from T cells, B-cell-depleted T cells, or PBMCs. The samples were drawn from two sources: the first 160 participants of the ongoing ImmuneRACE study, and about 1,300 subjects contributed by 6 global collaborators. The repertoires were made available in a free public database intended to serve as a resource for research on the immune response to SARS-CoV-2. The sample metadata nearly always contained a de-identified subject ID, COVID-19 status, age in years and sex. Where available, HLA class I and class II types were taken from metadata supplied by the sample provider and were not determined by assay-based typing. Deeply sampled blood TCRbeta repertoires from subjects exposed to, actively infected with, or recovered from COVID-19 were included in the dataset. Study-wide conclusions, independent of this receptor: Clinical and demographic metadata were provided uncurated, with the amount varying by source and participant.

Each collaborating institution followed its own protocols to collect whole blood in K2EDTA tubes. For TCRbeta analysis, collaborators shipped samples as frozen whole blood, isolated PBMCs, or DNA extracted from either of those sample types. The immunoSEQ Assay, a bias-controlled multiplex PCR, was used to amplify TCRbeta CDR3 regions from genomic DNA. From the authors' description of their analysis: Within the assay, amplification of reference gene primers was used to estimate how many nucleated cells each sample contained. To quantify the absolute abundance of each unique TCRbeta CDR3 rearrangement, sequence reads were collapsed and filtered. For each sample, productive Simpson clonality was calculated by taking the square root of Simpson's diversity index across productive rearrangements. In TCRdb, the immuneACCESS table is reduced to in-frame sequences with V and J assigned. These tables do not hold every clone; where another copy was compared, an unresolved V gene accounts for under half, and the others remain unexplained. For V, J and clone size, that table is used; D and trimming come from the DNA. The sample table shows about 140,000 clones, and roughly 85% are seen once. Roughly 2.9% of the sample goes to the ten largest clones.

The germline V gene (reference sequence) yields GTSNPN for CDR1 and SVGIG for CDR2. From cysteine to phenylalanine, the CDR3 is 12 amino acids long. The sequence is cut down to CDR3 DNA, 36 bases in frame from base 1. Germline trimming amounts to 7 bases on V and 8 bases on J, with 10 as the count of junction bases outside the gene matches. Sequencing used peripheral blood. The TCR comes from a man between 50 and 59 years old with acute or convalescent COVID-19. The V and J segments used are TRBV30 and TRBJ1-2; 7 junctional bases match TRBD1. CDR3 sequence: CASLRGGRGYTF. The DNA sequence follows: TGTGCCTCCCTTAGAGGGGGCAGGGGCTACACCTTC. The full variable domain, completed from the reference TRBV30 and TRBJ1-2 proteins outside the CDR3, reads SQTIHQWPATLVQPVGSPLSLECTVEGTSNPNLYWYRQAAGRGLQLLFYSVGIGQISSEVPQNLSASRPQDRQFILSSKKLLLSDSGFYLCASLRGGRGYTFGSGTRLTVV.